These 32 T cell receptor beta chains were sequenced from one sample in a study of spatial heterogeneity in lung cancer (dated by TCRdb to the late 2010s). Interpreted using the paper, the time point label stands for: sample taken at primary tumor resection. For TCR sequencing, whole RNA was extracted from tumor and nontumor lung tissue, or from cryopreserved PBMC samples, and no cell sorting was done. Library generation was performed with 5' RACE. Data came from a NextSeq 500. The public reads were reprocessed in TCRdb via fastp at Q25 and MiXCR, keeping in-frame beta chains. A single entry per CDR3 protein holds the most common genes and DNA from its merged rows. The sample data list about 14,000 distinct CDR3 sequences, and 5.2% of these were observed just once. The ten largest account for 35% to 40% of the sample. The sample was lung tumor tissue, taken at surgery. These receptors originate from a human donor with early-stage non-small cell lung cancer.

There are many counts of this clonotype. This beta chain was picked up by a library intended for alpha chains and is off target, so its count carries little meaning. The chain combines TRBV20-1 with TRBJ2-3; 9 positions match TRBD2. V shed 5 bases, J shed 0 bases, and the junction held 12 bases outside the gene matches. The CDR3 is made up of 17 amino acids. Germline lookup yields CDR1 DFQATT and CDR2 SNEGSKA (reference sequence). CDR3 DNA sequence: TGCAGTGCTGGCATCCCGGGACTAGCCCTGAGCACAGATACGCAGTATTTT. Protein: CSAGIPGLALSTDTQYF.

This clonotype was recorded many times. This beta chain was picked up by a library intended for alpha chains and is off target, so its count carries little meaning. J is TRBJ2-7 and V is TRBV7-8, with D uncertain. In germline, CDR1 is SGHVS, CDR2 FQNEAQ. V was pared by 2 bases and J by 1 base, with 6 bases between. The CDR3 covers 13 residues. The CDR3 sequence is CASSLSDSYEQYF. DNA of the CDR3: TGTGCCAGCAGCTTATCCGATTCCTACGAGCAGTACTTC.

This clonotype showed up many times. In a library made to pick up alpha chains, this beta chain is a stray read with a size that means little. Here the CDR3 DNA reads TGCAGCGTTGAACCCTGGACCTACCCCCGAGGGCAGTTCTTC. Translation: CSVEPWTYPRGQFF. This chain uses TRBV29-1 with TRBJ2-1; D gene ambiguous. In germline, CDR1 is SQVTM, CDR2 ANQGSEA. The CDR3 contains 14 residues. The ends were cut back, 2 bases at V and 12 bases at J, with 20 bases in the middle.

Many counts were recorded for this clonotype. The library was prepared for alpha chains; this beta chain is a stray read, so its frequency means little. The chain is built from TRBV6-2 or TRBV6-3 and TRBJ2-1; D unresolved. The CDR3 covers 16 residues. Germline V gene sequence: CDR1 MNHEY, CDR2 SVGEGT. Trimming stripped 3 bases from V and 5 bases from J, with 17 bases between. DNA of the CDR3: TGTGCCAGCAGTTATGGTCTGTGGCACCAGAACAATGAGCAGTTCTTC. Protein: CASSYGLWHQNNEQFF.

In this sample, this clonotype turned up many times. Since the library was made to target alpha chains, this beta chain is a stray read and its abundance is not meaningful. The rearrangement joins TRBV12-3 or TRBV12-4 to TRBJ1-6; D gene unclear. V dropped 2 bases and J dropped 8 bases, with 10 bases sitting between them. The CDR3 spans 14 residues. CDR3 DNA sequence: TGTGCCAGCAGTTTAAGGCAGACTTATTCACCCCTCCACTTT. It encodes CASSLRQTYSPLHF.

Relative to its sample, this clonotype is medium-sized. Since the library was made to target alpha chains, this beta chain is a stray read and its abundance is not meaningful. The CDR3 sequence: CASSQGLQGRELFF. The CDR3 nucleotides read TGTGCCAGCAGTCAGGGACTCCAAGGAAGGGAGCTGTTTTTT. The chain uses TRBV6-2 or TRBV6-3 and TRBJ2-2, with D tentatively TRBD2 (6 bases). Trimming took off 5 bases at V and 9 bases at J, with 16 bases between the two ends. This CDR3 comprises 14 residues. Per germline, CDR1 MNHEY and CDR2 SVGEGT.

This clonotype appeared many times. The junction differs from germline at one of its ends, possibly a read error. This beta chain is a stray read from a library made for alpha chains; its abundance is not meaningful. CDR3 region: CASSLWDRAYF. The CDR3 nucleotides are TGTGCCAGCAGCTTGTGGGACAGGGCCTACTTC. The chain joins TRBV5-5 to TRBJ2-1; 9 bases align to TRBD1. The germline V gene encodes CDR1 SGHKS and CDR2 YYEKEE (reference sequence). CDR3 length equals 11 residues.

Ten or more counts support this clonotype. This beta chain is off target for a library built for alpha chains, so its abundance means little. The genes are TRBV7-9 and TRBJ2-3, with no clear D. Trimming stripped 3 bases from V and 0 bases from J, with 13 bases between. CDR1 is SEHNR and CDR2 is FQNEAQ in the germline V gene (reference sequence). This CDR3 spans 16 amino acids. The CDR3 nucleotides read TGTGCCAGCAGCTTTCCCGGACGGAGTAGCACAGATACGCAGTATTTT. This encodes CASSFPGRSSTDTQYF.

This clonotype was counted at least ten times. Little can be read into the size of this beta chain, an off-target read in a library designed for alpha chains. This rearrangement joins TRBV6-2 or TRBV6-3 to TRBJ2-7, with TRBD2 identical over 7 bases. Germline V gives CDR1 MNHEY, CDR2 SVGEGT. CDR3 length: 15 amino acids. J was trimmed by 0 bases and V by 2 bases; bases with no gene match: 4. CDR3 bases: TGTGCCAGCAGTTACCGTAGCGGGCTCTCCTACGAGCAGTACGTC. Translated, it gives CASSYRSGLSYEQYV.

Ten or more counts support this clonotype. This beta chain is a stray sequence in a library constructed for alpha chains; its clone size is not meaningful. The chain uses TRBV29-1 and TRBJ1-1; unclear D gene. The V gene lost 6 bases and the J gene lost 0 bases, with 14 bases spanning the gap. The CDR3 contains 14 residues. Germline CDR1 and CDR2: SQVTM and ANQGSEA. The CDR3 DNA reads TGCAGCGTCATCCGGGGAGGCTTGAACACTGAAGCTTTCTTT. It is translated as CSVIRGGLNTEAFF.

Many counts were recorded for this clonotype. This beta chain was picked up by a library intended for alpha chains and is off target, so its count carries little meaning. The chain employs TRBV24-1 and TRBJ2-2; D unclear. V lost 0 bases, J lost 2 bases, and 6 bases lay in between. CDR3 length equals 15 residues. The germline gives CDR1 KGHDR, CDR2 SFDVKD. This CDR3 is CATSDLDPNTGELFF. The CDR3, as DNA: TGTGCCACCAGTGATTTGGACCCTAACACCGGGGAGCTGTTTTTT.

This clonotype was seen repeatedly, ten times or more. This beta chain is a stray sequence in a library constructed for alpha chains; its clone size is not meaningful. The V call is TRBV4-3, the J call TRBJ1-6; the D gene is possibly TRBD1 (5 bases). Deletions cut 3 bases from V and 6 bases from J, with 12 bases between. The CDR3 spans 15 residues. From germline, CDR1 is LGHNA and CDR2 YSLEER. In nucleotides, the CDR3 is TGCGCCAGCAGCCAGGAAAACAGGCCTAATTCACCCCTCCACTTT. As protein: CASSQENRPNSPLHF.

This clonotype was counted ten times or more. Found in a library prepared for alpha chains, this beta chain is an off-target read, and its abundance has little meaning. The chain uses TRBV12-3 or TRBV12-4 and TRBJ2-5; D is unresolved. Trimming pared 3 bases from V and 4 bases from J, leaving 12 bases between. CDR3 size: 14 residues. CDR3 amino acids: CASSFHTPPETQYF. In nucleotides, the CDR3 is TGTGCCAGCAGTTTCCATACTCCGCCAGAGACCCAGTACTTC.

At least ten counts were recorded for this clonotype. As an off-target read in a library built for alpha chains, this beta chain has a frequency of little significance. This chain connects TRBV6-2 or TRBV6-3 to TRBJ2-3; D call uncertain. The CDR3 runs to 13 residues. V shed 6 bases and J shed 3 bases, with 10 bases lying between them. Germline values: CDR1 MNHEY, CDR2 SVGEGT. The CDR3 DNA reads TGTGCCAGCAGCCCCCCGGAAACAGATACGCAGTATTTT. It specifies CASSPPETDTQYF.

Ten or more counts support this clonotype. For a library built for alpha chains, this beta chain is a stray read; little rests on its size. The chain employs TRBV12-3 or TRBV12-4 and TRBJ2-5, with D possibly TRBD2 on 5 matching bases. Trimming cost V 5 bases and J 2 bases, with 9 bases left between them. There are 13 residues in the CDR3. DNA for the CDR3: TGTGCCAGCAGTGCACTAGGTCAAGAGACCCAGTACTTC. This gives the protein CASSALGQETQYF.

This clonotype was seen ten or more times. Compared with germline, one end of the junction differs, possibly owing to a read error. Since it is a stray read in a library aimed at alpha chains, this beta chain has a size that is not meaningful. V usage is TRBV6-2 or TRBV6-3 and J usage is TRBJ1-2, with a weak D call TRBD1 (6 bases). The CDR3 runs 15 residues. Germline CDR1 and CDR2: MNHEY and SVGEGT. This CDR3 is CASTYQGTTNYGYTF. The DNA for the CDR3 is TGTGCCAGCACTTACCAAGGGACAACCAACTATGGCTACACCTTC.

This clonotype was counted ten times or more. A library prepared for alpha chains yielded this beta chain as an off-target read; its size is of little meaning. The gene calls are TRBV29-1 and TRBJ2-3; D is possibly TRBD1 (5 bases). From germline, CDR1 is SQVTM and CDR2 ANQGSEA. Trimming removed 4 bases at V and 3 bases at J, with 8 bases between. This CDR3 has 12 amino acids. CDR3 region: CSVVGDTDTQYF. CDR3 nucleotide sequence: TGCAGCGTTGTAGGGGATACAGATACGCAGTATTTT.

This clonotype is medium-sized (0.01 to 0.1%) within its sample. Since the library was made to target alpha chains, this beta chain is a stray read and its abundance is not meaningful. The J gene is TRBJ2-5, the V gene TRBV12-3 or TRBV12-4; a weak D match, TRBD2 (6 bases). The V gene lost 5 bases and the J gene lost 2 bases, with 12 bases spanning the gap. This CDR3 has 14 amino acids. The chain's CDR3 is CASSHLAKQETQYF. The CDR3 bases are TGTGCCAGCAGTCACCTAGCGAAACAAGAGACCCAGTACTTC.

This clonotype was counted at least ten times. This beta chain came through as a stray read in a library set up for alpha chains, and its size says little. This rearrangement joins TRBV12-3 or TRBV12-4 to TRBJ1-4, with 11 bases fitting TRBD1. The CDR3 runs to 15 residues. V gave up 7 bases and J gave up 6 bases; unmatched junction bases: 7. The CDR3 loop reads CASKSWTGGDEKLFF. CDR3 coding DNA: TGTGCCAGCAAGAGTTGGACAGGGGGCGATGAAAAACTGTTTTTT.

This clonotype was counted at least ten times. The junction departs from the called germline gene at one end, perhaps through a read error. This beta chain came through as a stray read in a library set up for alpha chains, and its size says little. This chain links TRBV2 with TRBJ2-5; tentatively, D is TRBD2 (5 bases). Per germline, CDR1 SNHLY and CDR2 FYNNEI. There are 13 residues in the CDR3. The CDR3 reads CASGEGNVETQYF. CDR3 nucleotide sequence: TGTGCCAGCGGTGAGGGAAACGTAGAGACCCAGTACTTC.

In its sample, this clonotype was seen many times. This beta chain appears as a stray read in a library generated for alpha chains; its size is not informative. This chain connects TRBV12-3 or TRBV12-4 to TRBJ1-5, with a tentative D call TRBD1 (6 bases). The germline V and J ends were trimmed by 5 bases and 6 bases, with 11 bases remaining between them. This CDR3 region has 13 residues. CDR3 region: CASSPQGSQPQHF. Here the CDR3 DNA reads TGTGCCAGCAGTCCCCAGGGGAGTCAGCCCCAGCATTTT.

At least ten counts were recorded for this clonotype. Because this beta chain is a stray read in a library intended to capture alpha chains, its abundance should not be given much weight. The gene calls are TRBV4-2 and TRBJ2-2; 9 positions agree with TRBD2. Germline CDR1 reads LGHNA; CDR2 reads YNFKEQ. The CDR3 covers 18 residues. V dropped 6 bases and J dropped 0; count of bases not matched to a gene: 11. The CDR3 region is CASSLGGLAGTNTGELFF. In nucleotides, the CDR3 is TGTGCCAGCAGTCTTGGAGGCCTAGCGGGAACGAACACCGGGGAGCTGTTTTTT.

This clonotype was counted between two and nine times. This beta chain lies outside the target of a library built for alpha chains; its clone size means little. This chain joins TRBV18 and TRBJ2-5; D gene uncertain. Per germline, CDR1 KGHSH and CDR2 LQKENI. The CDR3 covers 13 residues. V shed 5 bases and J shed 2 bases, with 9 bases lying between them. The chain's CDR3 is CASSGSAQETQYF. The CDR3 nucleotides are TGTGCCAGCTCAGGCTCAGCTCAAGAGACCCAGTACTTC.

This clonotype was seen repeatedly, ten times or more. This beta chain is off target for a library built for alpha chains, so its abundance means little. This chain connects TRBV28 to TRBJ1-2; weak D call: TRBD1 (6 bases). The V end lost 10 bases, the J end lost 2 bases, and 8 bases lay between the germline ends. Germline CDR1 and CDR2: MDHEN and SYDVKM. The CDR3 has 11 residues. The DNA of the CDR3 is TGTGCCACCGACAGGAACTATGGCTACACCTTC. This sequence encodes CATDRNYGYTF.

This clonotype was observed at least ten times. This beta chain turned up in a library designed for alpha chains; as an off-target read, its abundance says little. The chain combines TRBV27 with TRBJ2-3, with D possibly TRBD1 on 6 matching bases. Trimming cost V 5 bases and J 8 bases, with 8 bases left between them. Germline CDR1 and CDR2: MNHEY and SMNVEV (reference sequence). The CDR3 runs to 11 residues. The CDR3 DNA reads TGTGCCAGCAGTCTAGGGGGTACGCAGTATTTT. The encoded protein is CASSLGGTQYF.

At least ten counts were recorded for this clonotype. This beta chain represents an off-target read in a library built for alpha chains; its size is of limited meaning. This chain joins TRBV6-2 or TRBV6-3 and TRBJ1-1, with D perhaps TRBD1 (5 bases). From germline, CDR1 is MNHEY and CDR2 SVGEGT. Trimming removed 6 bases at V and 0 bases at J, with 8 bases between. The CDR3 consists of 13 residues. CDR3 nucleotides: TGTGCCAGCAGGCAGGACATGAACACTGAAGCTTTCTTT. Translation: CASRQDMNTEAFF.

This clonotype was counted many times. Within a library made for alpha chains, this beta chain is off target, and its count is uninformative. V is TRBV6-2 or TRBV6-3 and J is TRBJ2-7, with D perhaps being TRBD1 or TRBD2 (5 bases each). This CDR3 contains 13 residues. V shed 4 bases and J shed 9 bases, with 16 bases lying between them. Looked up from germline, CDR1 is MNHEY and CDR2 is SVGEGT. The CDR3 DNA reads as TGTGCCAGCAGTTCTTCCGGGGCTCGGGGGCAGTACGTC. It codes for CASSSSGARGQYV.

This clonotype was counted many times. This beta chain was picked up by a library intended for alpha chains and is off target, so its count carries little meaning. The rearrangement joins TRBV6-2 or TRBV6-3 to TRBJ2-5; D might be TRBD1 (5 bases). The CDR3 sequence is 13 residues long. Germline CDR1 and CDR2: MNHEY and SVGEGT. Trimming stripped 0 bases from V and 3 bases from J, with 5 bases between. CDR3: CASSYSREETQYF. The CDR3 DNA is TGTGCCAGCAGTTACTCCAGGGAAGAGACCCAGTACTTC.

The sample holds many counts of this clonotype. A library made for alpha chains picked up this beta chain off target, so its size means little. The chain employs TRBV14 and TRBJ2-7; a possible D gene is TRBD1 (6 bases). Trimming took off 4 bases at V and 1 base at J, with 17 bases between the two ends. This CDR3 contains 16 residues. Germline V lookup: CDR1 SGHDN, CDR2 FVKESK. As DNA, the CDR3 is TGTGCCAGCAGCCCTACTATTTCAACAGGGTCCTACGAGCAGTACTTC. This sequence encodes CASSPTISTGSYEQYF.

Ten or more counts support this clonotype. Since it is a stray read in a library aimed at alpha chains, this beta chain has a size that is not meaningful. The chain employs TRBV12-3 or TRBV12-4 and TRBJ1-5; a weak D match, TRBD1 (5 bases). V was trimmed by 7 bases and J by 5 bases, leaving 18 bases between them. There are 15 residues in the CDR3. CDR3 sequence reads: CASNKYGGFDQPQHF. The DNA of the CDR3 is TGTGCCAGCAACAAATATGGGGGGTTCGATCAGCCCCAGCATTTT.

At least ten counts were recorded for this clonotype. This beta chain lies outside the target of a library built for alpha chains; its clone size means little. The J gene is TRBJ2-1, the V gene TRBV3-1; 10 nucleotides agree with TRBD1. There are 16 residues in the CDR3. V shed 1 base and J 2 bases; nucleotides not matched to a gene: 2. The germline gives CDR1 LGHDT, CDR2 YNNKEL (reference sequence). The CDR3 DNA follows: TGTGCCAGCAGCCAAGCGACAGGGGGCGCCTACAATGAGCAGTTCTTC. Translation: CASSQATGGAYNEQFF.

This clonotype has at least ten counts. Since it is a stray read in a library aimed at alpha chains, this beta chain has a size that is not meaningful. The chain uses TRBV27 and TRBJ2-4, with 9 bases fitting TRBD1. This CDR3 has 14 amino acids. From germline, CDR1 is MNHEY and CDR2 SMNVEV (reference sequence). After removal of 5 bases from V and 8 bases from J, the junction contained 7 bases not matched to a gene. The CDR3 is CASSKQGAKDIQYF. The DNA of the CDR3 is TGTGCCAGCAGTAAACAGGGGGCGAAGGACATTCAGTACTTC.